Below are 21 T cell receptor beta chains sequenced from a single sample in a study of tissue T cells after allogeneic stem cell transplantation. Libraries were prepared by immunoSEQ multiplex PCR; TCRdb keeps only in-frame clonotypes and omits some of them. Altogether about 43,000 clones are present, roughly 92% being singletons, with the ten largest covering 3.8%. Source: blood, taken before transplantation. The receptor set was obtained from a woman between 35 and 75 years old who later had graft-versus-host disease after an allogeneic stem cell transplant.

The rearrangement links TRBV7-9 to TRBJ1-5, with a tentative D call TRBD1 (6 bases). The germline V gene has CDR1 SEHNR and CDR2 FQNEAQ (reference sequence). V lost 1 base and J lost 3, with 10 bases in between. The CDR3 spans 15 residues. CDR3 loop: CASSLDGQNNQPQHF. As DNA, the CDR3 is TGTGCCAGCAGCTTAGATGGACAGAACAATCAGCCCCAGCATTTT.

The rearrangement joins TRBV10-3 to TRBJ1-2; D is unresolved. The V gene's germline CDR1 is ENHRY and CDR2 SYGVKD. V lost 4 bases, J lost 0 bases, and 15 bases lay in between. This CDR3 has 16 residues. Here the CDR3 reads CAISGTFSISNYGYTF. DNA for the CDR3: TGTGCCATCAGTGGAACCTTCAGTATTTCTAACTATGGCTACACCTTC.

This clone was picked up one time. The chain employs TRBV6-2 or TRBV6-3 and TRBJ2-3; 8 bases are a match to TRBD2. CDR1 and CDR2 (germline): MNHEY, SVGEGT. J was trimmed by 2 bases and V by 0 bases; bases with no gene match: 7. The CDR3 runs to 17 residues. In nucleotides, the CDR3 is TGTGCCAGCAGTTACTCGACGACTAGCGACTCCACAGATACGCAGTATTTT. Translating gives CASSYSTTSDSTDTQYF.

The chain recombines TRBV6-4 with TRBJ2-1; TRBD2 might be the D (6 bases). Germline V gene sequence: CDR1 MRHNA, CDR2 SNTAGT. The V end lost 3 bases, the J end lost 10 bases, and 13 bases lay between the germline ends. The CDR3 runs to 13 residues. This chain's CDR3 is CASSERGGGEQFF. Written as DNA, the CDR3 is TGTGCCAGCAGTGAAAGGGGCGGAGGGGAGCAGTTCTTC.

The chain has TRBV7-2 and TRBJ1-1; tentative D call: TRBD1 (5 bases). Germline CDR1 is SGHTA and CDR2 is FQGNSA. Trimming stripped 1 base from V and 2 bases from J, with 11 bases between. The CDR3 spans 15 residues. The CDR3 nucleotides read TGTGCCAGCAGCTTAGTAGGGGCCGCTAACACTGAAGCTTTCTTT. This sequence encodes CASSLVGAANTEAFF.

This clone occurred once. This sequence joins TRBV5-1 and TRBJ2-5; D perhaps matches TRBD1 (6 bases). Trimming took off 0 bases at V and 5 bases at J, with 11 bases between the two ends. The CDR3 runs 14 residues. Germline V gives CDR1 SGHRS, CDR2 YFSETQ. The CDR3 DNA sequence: TGCGCCAGCAGCTTGGGTTGGCAGGGGGAGACCCAGTACTTC. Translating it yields CASSLGWQGETQYF. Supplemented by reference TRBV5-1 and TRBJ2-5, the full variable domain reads KAGVTQTPRYLIKTRGQQVTLSCSPISGHRSVSWYQQTPGQGLQFLFEYFSETQRNKGNFPGRFSGRQFSNSRSEMNVSTLELGDSALYLCASSLGWQGETQYFGPGTRLLVL.

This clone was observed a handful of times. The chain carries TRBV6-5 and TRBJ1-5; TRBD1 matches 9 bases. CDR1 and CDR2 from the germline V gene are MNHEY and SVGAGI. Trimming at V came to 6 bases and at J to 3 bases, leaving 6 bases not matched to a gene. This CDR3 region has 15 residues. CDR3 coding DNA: TGTGCCAGCAGGCCTGACAGGGGGGCCAATCAGCCCCAGCATTTT. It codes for CASRPDRGANQPQHF.

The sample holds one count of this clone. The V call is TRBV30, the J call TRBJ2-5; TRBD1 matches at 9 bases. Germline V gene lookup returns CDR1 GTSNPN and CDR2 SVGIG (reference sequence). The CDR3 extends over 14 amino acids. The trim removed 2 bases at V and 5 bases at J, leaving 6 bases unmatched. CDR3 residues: CAWSIGTGKETQYF. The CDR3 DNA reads TGTGCCTGGAGTATAGGGACAGGGAAGGAGACCCAGTACTTC.

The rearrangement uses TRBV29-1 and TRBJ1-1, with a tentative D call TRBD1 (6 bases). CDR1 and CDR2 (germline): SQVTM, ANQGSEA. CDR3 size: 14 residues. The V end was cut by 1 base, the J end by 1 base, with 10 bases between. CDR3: CSVEGTGTNTEAFF. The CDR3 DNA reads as TGCAGCGTTGAAGGCACAGGGACGAACACTGAAGCTTTCTTT.

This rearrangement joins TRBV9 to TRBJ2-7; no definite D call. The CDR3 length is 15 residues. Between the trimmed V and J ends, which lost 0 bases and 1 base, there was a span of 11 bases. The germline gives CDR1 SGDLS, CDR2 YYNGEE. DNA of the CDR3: TGTGCCAGCAGCGTAGGGCAGGCGGCGTCCTACGAGCAGTACTTC. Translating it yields CASSVGQAASYEQYF. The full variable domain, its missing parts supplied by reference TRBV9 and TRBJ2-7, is DSGVTQTPKHLITATGQRVTLRCSPRSGDLSVYWYQQSLDQGLQFLIQYYNGEERAKGNILERFSAQQFPDLHSELNLSSLELGDSALYFCASSVGQAASYEQYFGPGTRLTVT.

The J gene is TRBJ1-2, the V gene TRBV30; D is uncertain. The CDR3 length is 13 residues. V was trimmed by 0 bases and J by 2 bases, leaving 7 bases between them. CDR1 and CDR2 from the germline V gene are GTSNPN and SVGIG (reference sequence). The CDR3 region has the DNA TGTGCCTGGAGTGTTTCCGTCAACTATGGCTACACCTTC. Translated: CAWSVSVNYGYTF.

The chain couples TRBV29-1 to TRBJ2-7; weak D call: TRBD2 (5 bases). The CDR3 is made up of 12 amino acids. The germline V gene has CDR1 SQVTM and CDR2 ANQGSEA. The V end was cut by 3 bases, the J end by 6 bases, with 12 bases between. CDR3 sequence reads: CSVEPAAGEQYF. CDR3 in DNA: TGCAGCGTTGAGCCAGCGGCGGGCGAGCAGTACTTC.

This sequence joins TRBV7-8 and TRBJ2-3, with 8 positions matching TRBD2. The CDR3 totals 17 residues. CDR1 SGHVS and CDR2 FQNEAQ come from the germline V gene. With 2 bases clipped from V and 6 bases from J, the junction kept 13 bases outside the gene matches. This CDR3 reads CASSLSPPAGVMDTQYF. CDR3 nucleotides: TGTGCCAGCAGCTTAAGTCCTCCAGCGGGAGTGATGGATACGCAGTATTTT.

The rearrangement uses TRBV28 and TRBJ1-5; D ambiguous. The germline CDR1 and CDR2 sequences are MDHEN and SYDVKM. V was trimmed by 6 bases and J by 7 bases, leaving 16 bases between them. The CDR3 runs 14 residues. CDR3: CASRGGSPRQPQHF. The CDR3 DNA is TGTGCCAGCAGGGGCGGCAGCCCTCGACAGCCCCAGCATTTT.

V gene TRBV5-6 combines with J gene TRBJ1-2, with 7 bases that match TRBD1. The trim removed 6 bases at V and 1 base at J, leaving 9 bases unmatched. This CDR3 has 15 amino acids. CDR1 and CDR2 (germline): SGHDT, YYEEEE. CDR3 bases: TGTGCCAGCACACAAAGGGACAGTATTAACTATGGCTACACCTTC. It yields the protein CASTQRDSINYGYTF.

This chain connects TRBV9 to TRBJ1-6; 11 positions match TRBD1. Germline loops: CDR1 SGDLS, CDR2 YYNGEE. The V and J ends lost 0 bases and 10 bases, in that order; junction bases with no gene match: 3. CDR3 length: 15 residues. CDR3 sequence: CASSVGTGGSSPLHF. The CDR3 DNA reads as TGTGCCAGCAGCGTAGGGACAGGGGGCTCATCACCCCTCCACTTT.

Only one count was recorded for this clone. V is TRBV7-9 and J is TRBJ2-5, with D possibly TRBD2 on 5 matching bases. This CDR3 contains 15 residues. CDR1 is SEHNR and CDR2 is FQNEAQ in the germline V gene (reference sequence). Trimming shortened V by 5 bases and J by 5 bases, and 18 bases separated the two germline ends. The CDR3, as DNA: TGTGCCAGCAGCCCGGTCTGGCGGGCGGGCGAGACCCAGTACTTC. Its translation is CASSPVWRAGETQYF.

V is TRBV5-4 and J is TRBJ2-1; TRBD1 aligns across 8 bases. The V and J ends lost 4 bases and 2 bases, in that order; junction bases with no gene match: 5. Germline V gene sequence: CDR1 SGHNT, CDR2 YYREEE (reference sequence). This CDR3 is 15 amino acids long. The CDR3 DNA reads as TGTGCCAGCAGCATTGACAGGGGAACCTACAATGAGCAGTTCTTC. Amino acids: CASSIDRGTYNEQFF.

CDR3 nucleotide sequence: TGCAGCGTTGAAGGGCTGGACCAAAACAATGAGCAGTTCTTC. This gives the protein CSVEGLDQNNEQFF. The chain uses TRBV29-1 and TRBJ2-1; D is unclear. This CDR3 has 14 residues. The V gene's germline CDR1 is SQVTM and CDR2 ANQGSEA. V lost 1 base and J 5 bases, leaving 12 bases between the germline ends.

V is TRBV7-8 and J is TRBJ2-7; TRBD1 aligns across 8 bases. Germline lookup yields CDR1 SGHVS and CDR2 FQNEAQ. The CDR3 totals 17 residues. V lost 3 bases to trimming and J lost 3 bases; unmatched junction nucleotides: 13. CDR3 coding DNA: TGTGCCAGCAGCTTCTCCGCCGCGACAGGGGCCGACTACGAGCAGTACTTC. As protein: CASSFSAATGADYEQYF.

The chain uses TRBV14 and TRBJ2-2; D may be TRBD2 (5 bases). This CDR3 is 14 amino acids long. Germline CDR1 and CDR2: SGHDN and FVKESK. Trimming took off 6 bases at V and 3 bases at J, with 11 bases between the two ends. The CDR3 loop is CASRLGAYTGELFF. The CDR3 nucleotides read TGTGCCAGCAGGCTGGGAGCGTACACCGGGGAGCTGTTTTTT.